Sequencing of this T cell receptor (beta chain) was carried out in a study of T-cell reconstitution after alpha-beta-depleted transplantation in children. Unique molecular identifiers were built into the TCRbeta library. TCRdb re-derived calls from the PCR reads in MiXCR, one entry per CDR3 protein. The sample lists hundreds of thousands of distinct CDR3 sequences; around 13% were seen once. This CDR3 region has 15 residues. The trim removed 2 bases at V and 2 bases at J, leaving 1 base unmatched. Germline V gene sequence: CDR1 KGHSY, CDR2 FQNENV. With respect to this clonotype: What it recognizes is unknown.

Study-level results: T-cell numbers and diversity, one year after transplant, stemmed largely from T cells that were newly produced. Where some patients showed high TCRbeta diversity at day 60, it came from recipient T cells and thymic progenitors that had survived. Expanded clones from the graft, numbering several hundred, reportedly supplied alpha-beta T cells about two months after transplant.

V and J are TRBV16 and TRBJ2-1, with 9 bases matching TRBD2. This TCR derives from a girl aged 2 to 10 with congenital amegakaryocytic thrombocytopenia, due to receive a stem cell transplant. The starting material was PBMCs, obtained before TCRalphabeta/CD19-depleted stem cell transplant. CDR3 sequence (DNA): TGTGCCAGCAGCCAAGGGACTAGCCCCTACAATGAGCAGTTCTTC. It is translated as CASSQGTSPYNEQFF.